This paragraph reports one T cell receptor (beta chain). What it recognizes is unknown. Primers included in the PCR were 60 Vbeta and 13 Jbeta primers. Clones were sequenced by immunoSEQ multiplex PCR, and TCRdb holds only the in-frame ones, with some missing. The data show 130,000 or so clones, about 10% seen once. These data originate in a study of cytomegalovirus exposure and HLA in healthy donors. Study-wide findings and caveats: Reportedly, cytomegalovirus status was diagnosed with high sensitivity and specificity.

The germline V gene encodes CDR1 MDHEN and CDR2 SYDVKM. This CDR3 is built from 17 residues. The V end lost 5 bases, the J end lost 1 base, and 17 bases lay between the germline ends. The sample comprised PBMCs. V usage is TRBV28 and J usage is TRBJ2-2; tentative D call: TRBD2 (6 bases). The sequence came from a woman in her thirties or forties in good health and CMV-seropositive. CDR3 bases: TGTGCCAGCAGTCCTGGATCATTGGGGGGGAACACCGGGGAGCTGTTTTTT. Amino acid sequence: CASSPGSLGGNTGELFF.